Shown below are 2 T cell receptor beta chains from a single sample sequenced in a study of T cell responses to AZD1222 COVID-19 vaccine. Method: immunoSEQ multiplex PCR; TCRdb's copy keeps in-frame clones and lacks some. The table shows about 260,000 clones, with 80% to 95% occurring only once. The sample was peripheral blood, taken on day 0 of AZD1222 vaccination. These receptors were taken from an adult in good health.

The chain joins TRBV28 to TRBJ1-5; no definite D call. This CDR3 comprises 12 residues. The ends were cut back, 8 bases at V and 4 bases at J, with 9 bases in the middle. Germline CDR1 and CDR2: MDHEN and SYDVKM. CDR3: CASGRFNQPQHF. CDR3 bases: TGTGCCAGCGGCCGATTTAATCAGCCCCAGCATTTT. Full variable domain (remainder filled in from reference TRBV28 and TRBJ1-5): DVKVTQSSRYLVKRTGEKVFLECVQDMDHENMFWYRQDPGLGLRLIYFSYDVKMKEKGDIPEGYSVSREKKERFSLILESASTNQTSMYLCASGRFNQPQHFGDGTRLSIL.

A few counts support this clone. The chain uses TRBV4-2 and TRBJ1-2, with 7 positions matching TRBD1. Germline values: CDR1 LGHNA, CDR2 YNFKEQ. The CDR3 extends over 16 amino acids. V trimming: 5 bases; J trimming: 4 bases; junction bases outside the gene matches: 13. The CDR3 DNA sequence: TGTGCCAGCAGCTCCCACGACAGGGAGGTGTCCTATGGCTACACCTTC. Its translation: CASSSHDREVSYGYTF.